What follows is one TCR beta chain and its context. The data were produced by immunoSEQ multiplex PCR, yet TCRdb's version contains in-frame clones alone and is incomplete. The sample lists about 110,000 clones; about 87% were seen once. This sample is drawn from a study of blood T cell repertoires in COVID-19. Trimming took 3 bases from V and 5 from J; bases not matched to a gene: 7. Germline loops: CDR1 SGDLS, CDR2 YYNGEE. This CDR3 is built from 16 residues. The chain carries TRBV9 and TRBJ2-5; 13 bases map to TRBD2. The specimen was peripheral blood. The clonotype comes from a human donor in a cohort sampled during active COVID-19. DNA for the CDR3: TGTGCCAGCAGCGCCCTACTAGCGGGGGGGGTGGAGACCCAGTACTTC. Translating gives CASSALLAGGVETQYF.